This TCR beta chain was recovered during a study of blood T cells in healthy people across ages. General study results and limits: Per million T cells, TCR beta diversity dropped roughly linearly as age increased.

About 10 milliliters was the volume of peripheral blood drawn from each donor. V was trimmed by 1 base and J by 5 bases, leaving 11 bases between them. There are 15 residues in the CDR3. Germline CDR1 and CDR2: LGHNA and YSLEER. This clonotype has more than one count but fewer than ten. Its antigen is unknown. The authors ran a second PCR of roughly 6 to 11 cycles using a sample-barcoded 5' primer and a J-beta primer mix. Every cDNA was tagged by a template-switch adaptor with 12 random nucleotides. The yield of each sample was at least 2.5 million CDR3-containing paired-end reads. TCRdb used MiXCR to reprocess the 5' RACE reads, holding one entry per CDR3 protein. The data hold around 1,600,000 distinct CDR3 sequences, with approximately 43% observed a single time.

The rearrangement joins TRBV4-3 to TRBJ1-4; D ambiguous. Sequencing was performed on blood. The sequence came from a woman aged 18-29 years in good health. The CDR3: CASSQGGSLNEKLFF. The CDR3 DNA sequence: TGCGCCAGCAGCCAAGGTGGCAGTTTAAATGAAAAACTGTTTTTT.